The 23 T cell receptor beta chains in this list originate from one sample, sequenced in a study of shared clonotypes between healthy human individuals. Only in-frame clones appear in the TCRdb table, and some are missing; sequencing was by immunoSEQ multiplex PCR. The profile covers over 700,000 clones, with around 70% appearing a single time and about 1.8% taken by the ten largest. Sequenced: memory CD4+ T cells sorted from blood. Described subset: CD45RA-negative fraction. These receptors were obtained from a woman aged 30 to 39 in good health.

In DNA, the CDR3 is TGTGCCAGCAGCTTAAGGGGATTTTTAGCCTCTGGGGCCAACGTCCTGACTTTC. The encoded protein is CASSLRGFLASGANVLTF. The chain employs TRBV7-2 and TRBJ2-6; possible D gene TRBD1, 5 bases. The CDR3 contains 18 residues. Germline assignment: CDR1 SGHTA and CDR2 FQGNSA. V lost 2 bases and J lost 0, with 14 bases in between.

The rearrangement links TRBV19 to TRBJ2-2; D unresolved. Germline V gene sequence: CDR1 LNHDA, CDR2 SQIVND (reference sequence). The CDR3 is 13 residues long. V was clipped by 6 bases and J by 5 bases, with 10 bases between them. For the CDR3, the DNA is TGTGCCAGTAGGCCCGTCCGGACCGGGGAGCTGTTTTTT. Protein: CASRPVRTGELFF.

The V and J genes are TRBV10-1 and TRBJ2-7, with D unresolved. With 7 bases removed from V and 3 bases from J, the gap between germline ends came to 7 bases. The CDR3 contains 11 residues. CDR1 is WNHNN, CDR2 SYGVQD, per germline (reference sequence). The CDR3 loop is CASIRYYEQYF. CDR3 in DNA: TGCGCCAGCATTCGGTACTACGAGCAGTACTTC.

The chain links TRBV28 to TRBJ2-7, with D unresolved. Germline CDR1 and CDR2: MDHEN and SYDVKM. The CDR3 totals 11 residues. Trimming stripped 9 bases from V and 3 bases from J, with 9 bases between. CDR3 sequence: CASLTRYEQYF. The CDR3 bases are TGTGCCAGTCTAACCCGCTACGAGCAGTACTTC. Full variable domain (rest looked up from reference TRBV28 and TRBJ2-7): DVKVTQSSRYLVKRTGEKVFLECVQDMDHENMFWYRQDPGLGLRLIYFSYDVKMKEKGDIPEGYSVSREKKERFSLILESASTNQTSMYLCASLTRYEQYFGPGTRLTVT.

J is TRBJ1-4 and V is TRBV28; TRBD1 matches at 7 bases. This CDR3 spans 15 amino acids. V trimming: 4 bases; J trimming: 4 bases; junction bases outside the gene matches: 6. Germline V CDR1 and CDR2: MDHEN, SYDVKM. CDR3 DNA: TGTGCCAGCAGTTCGTCCCGGGACAGTAATGAAAAACTGTTTTTT. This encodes CASSSSRDSNEKLFF.

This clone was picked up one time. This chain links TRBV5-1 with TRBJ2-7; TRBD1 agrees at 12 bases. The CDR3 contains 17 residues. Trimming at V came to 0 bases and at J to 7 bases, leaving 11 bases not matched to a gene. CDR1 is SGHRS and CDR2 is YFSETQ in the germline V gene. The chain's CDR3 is CASSLGRVGQGASEQYF. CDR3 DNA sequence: TGCGCCAGCAGCTTGGGCCGCGTGGGACAGGGGGCGAGTGAGCAGTACTTC.

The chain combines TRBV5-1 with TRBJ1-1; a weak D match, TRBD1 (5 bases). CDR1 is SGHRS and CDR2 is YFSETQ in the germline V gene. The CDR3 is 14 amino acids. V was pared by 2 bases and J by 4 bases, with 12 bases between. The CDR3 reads CASSFPGKVTEAFF. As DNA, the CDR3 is TGCGCCAGCAGCTTTCCAGGGAAGGTCACTGAAGCTTTCTTT.

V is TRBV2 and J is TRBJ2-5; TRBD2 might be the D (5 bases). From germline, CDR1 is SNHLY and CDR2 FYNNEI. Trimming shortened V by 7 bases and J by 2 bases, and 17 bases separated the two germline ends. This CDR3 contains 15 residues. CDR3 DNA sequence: TGTGCCAGCACTCCGAGCGGAATAACGCAAGAGACCCAGTACTTC. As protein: CASTPSGITQETQYF.

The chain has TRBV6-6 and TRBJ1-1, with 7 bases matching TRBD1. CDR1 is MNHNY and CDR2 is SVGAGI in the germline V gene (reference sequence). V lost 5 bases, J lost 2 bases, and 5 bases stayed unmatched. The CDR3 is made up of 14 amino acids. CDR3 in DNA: TGTGCCAGCAGTAACAGGGGCTTCAACACTGAAGCTTTCTTT. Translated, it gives CASSNRGFNTEAFF.

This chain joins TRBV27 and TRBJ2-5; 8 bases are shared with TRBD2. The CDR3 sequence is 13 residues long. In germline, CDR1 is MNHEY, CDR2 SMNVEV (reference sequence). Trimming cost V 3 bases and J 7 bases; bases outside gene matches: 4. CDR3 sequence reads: CASSFGGAGTQYF. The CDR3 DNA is TGTGCCAGCAGTTTCGGGGGGGCAGGGACCCAGTACTTC.

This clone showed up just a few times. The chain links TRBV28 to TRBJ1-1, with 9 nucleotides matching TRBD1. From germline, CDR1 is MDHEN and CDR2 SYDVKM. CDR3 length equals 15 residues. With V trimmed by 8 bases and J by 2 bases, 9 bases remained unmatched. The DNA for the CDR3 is TGTGCCAGCCAGCCGCGGGACAGGGCTAACACTGAAGCTTTCTTT. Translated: CASQPRDRANTEAFF. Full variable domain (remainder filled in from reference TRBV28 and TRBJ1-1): DVKVTQSSRYLVKRTGEKVFLECVQDMDHENMFWYRQDPGLGLRLIYFSYDVKMKEKGDIPEGYSVSREKKERFSLILESASTNQTSMYLCASQPRDRANTEAFFGQGTRLTVV.

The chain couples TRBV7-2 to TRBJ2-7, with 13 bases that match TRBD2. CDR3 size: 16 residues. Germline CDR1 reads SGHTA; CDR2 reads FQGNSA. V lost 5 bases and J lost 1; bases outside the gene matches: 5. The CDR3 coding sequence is TGTGCCAGCAGCGGGCGGACTAGCGGGAGATCCTACGAGCAGTACTTC. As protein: CASSGRTSGRSYEQYF.

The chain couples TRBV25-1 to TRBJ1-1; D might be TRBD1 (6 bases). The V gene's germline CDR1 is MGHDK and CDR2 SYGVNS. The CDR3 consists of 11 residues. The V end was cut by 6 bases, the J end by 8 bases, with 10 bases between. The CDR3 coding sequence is TGTGCCAGCAGCGGACAGCTCGAAGCTTTCTTT. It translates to CASSGQLEAFF.

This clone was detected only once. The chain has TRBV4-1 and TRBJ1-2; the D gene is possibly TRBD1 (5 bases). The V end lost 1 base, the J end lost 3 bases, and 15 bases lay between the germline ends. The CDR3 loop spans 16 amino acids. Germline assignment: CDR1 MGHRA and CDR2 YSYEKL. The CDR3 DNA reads TGCGCCAGCAGCCAAGTTGCGGGGGTCTTGGACTATGGCTACACCTTC. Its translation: CASSQVAGVLDYGYTF.

CDR3 DNA sequence: TGCGCCAGTCAGCAAGAGACCCAGTACTTC. It encodes CASQQETQYF. The chain recombines TRBV10-2 with TRBJ2-5; D gene uncertain. With 9 bases removed from V and 2 bases from J, the gap between germline ends came to 4 bases. CDR1 is WSHSY and CDR2 is SAAADI in the germline V gene. This CDR3 has 10 residues.

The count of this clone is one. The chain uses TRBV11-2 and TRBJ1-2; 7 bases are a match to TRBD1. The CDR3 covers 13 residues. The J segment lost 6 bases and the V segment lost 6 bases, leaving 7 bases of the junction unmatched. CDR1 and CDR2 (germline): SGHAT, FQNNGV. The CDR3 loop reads CASRGRQGDGYTF. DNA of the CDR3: TGTGCCAGCAGGGGTAGACAGGGAGATGGCTACACCTTC.

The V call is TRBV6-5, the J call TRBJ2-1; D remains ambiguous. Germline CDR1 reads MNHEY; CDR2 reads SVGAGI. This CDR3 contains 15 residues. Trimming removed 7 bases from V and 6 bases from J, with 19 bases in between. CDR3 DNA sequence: TGTGCCAGCATCTCTGGGTGGGGTTCCGGCAATGAGCAGTTCTTC. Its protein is CASISGWGSGNEQFF.

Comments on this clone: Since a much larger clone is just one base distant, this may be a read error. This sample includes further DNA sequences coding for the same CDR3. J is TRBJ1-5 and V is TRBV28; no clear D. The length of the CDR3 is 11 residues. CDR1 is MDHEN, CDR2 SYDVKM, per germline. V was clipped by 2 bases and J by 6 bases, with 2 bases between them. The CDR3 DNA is TGTGCCAGCAGTTTAGCTCAGCCCCAGCATTTT. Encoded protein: CASSLAQPQHF.

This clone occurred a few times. As DNA, the CDR3 is TGTGCCAGCAGTTTAAGCACCCTGGGCACAGATACGCAGTATTTT. This codes for CASSLSTLGTDTQYF. J is TRBJ2-3 and V is TRBV27; D is unresolved. Germline CDR1 MNHEY, CDR2 SMNVEV (reference sequence). The CDR3 has 15 amino acids. V was pared by 2 bases and J by 1 base, with 10 bases between.

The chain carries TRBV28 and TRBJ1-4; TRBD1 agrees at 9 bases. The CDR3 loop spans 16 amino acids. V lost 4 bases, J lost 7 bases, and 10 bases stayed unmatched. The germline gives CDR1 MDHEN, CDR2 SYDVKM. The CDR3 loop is CASSSPRQGGIEKLFF. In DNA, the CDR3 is TGTGCCAGCAGTTCCCCCAGACAGGGGGGAATTGAAAAACTGTTTTTT.

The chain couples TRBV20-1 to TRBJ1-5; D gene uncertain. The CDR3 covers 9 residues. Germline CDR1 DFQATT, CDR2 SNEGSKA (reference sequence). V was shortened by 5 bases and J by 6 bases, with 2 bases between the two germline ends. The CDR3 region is CSAPQPQHF. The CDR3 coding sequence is TGCAGTGCTCCTCAGCCCCAGCATTTT.

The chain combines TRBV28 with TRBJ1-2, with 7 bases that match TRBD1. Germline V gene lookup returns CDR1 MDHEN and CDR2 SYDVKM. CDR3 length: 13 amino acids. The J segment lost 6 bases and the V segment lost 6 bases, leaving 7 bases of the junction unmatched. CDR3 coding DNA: TGTGCCAGCAGAAACAGGGGCCCAAATGGCTACACCTTC. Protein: CASRNRGPNGYTF.

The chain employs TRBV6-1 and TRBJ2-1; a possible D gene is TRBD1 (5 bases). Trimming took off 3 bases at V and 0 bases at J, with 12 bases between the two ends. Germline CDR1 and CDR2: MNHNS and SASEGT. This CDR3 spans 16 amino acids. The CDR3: CASSDRVYPSYNEQFF. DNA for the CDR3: TGTGCCAGCAGTGACAGGGTCTACCCCTCCTACAATGAGCAGTTCTTC.